Below are 26 T cell receptor beta chains sequenced from a single sample in a study of blood T cell repertoires in COVID-19. Some clones are missing from TCRdb's copy, which holds only in-frame ones; the method was immunoSEQ multiplex PCR. The repertoire has approximately 240,000 clones, approximately 86% of them found once; the top ten carry more than 5%. The source material was PBMCs or T cells enriched from blood (not recorded which). These receptors all stem from a woman in her twenties or thirties with acute COVID-19.

This rearrangement joins TRBV9 to TRBJ2-3, with 7 bases identical to TRBD2. The CDR3 covers 20 residues. Germline CDR1 SGDLS, CDR2 YYNGEE. V lost 3 bases to trimming and J lost 3 bases; unmatched junction nucleotides: 22. The CDR3 sequence is CASSATSDVWKSPATDTQYF. The CDR3 region has the DNA TGTGCCAGCAGCGCCACTAGCGACGTTTGGAAAAGCCCTGCGACAGATACGCAGTATTTT.

This rearrangement joins TRBV28 to TRBJ1-5; no reliable D call. Germline assignment: CDR1 MDHEN and CDR2 SYDVKM. V dropped 3 bases and J dropped 3 bases, with 9 bases sitting between them. The CDR3 runs 14 residues. CDR3 sequence: CASSLRVYNQPQHF. The CDR3 DNA sequence: TGTGCCAGCAGTTTGCGGGTCTACAATCAGCCCCAGCATTTT.

This clone was seen only once. The chain couples TRBV27 to TRBJ1-6; a possible D gene is TRBD1 (5 bases). Germline CDR1 reads MNHEY; CDR2 reads SMNVEV (reference sequence). V lost 0 bases to trimming and J lost 9 bases, with 12 bases between them. CDR3 length equals 15 residues. CDR3 DNA sequence: TGTGCCAGCAGTTTATCAGGGGCGGATAGTTCACCCCTCCACTTT. Translated, it gives CASSLSGADSSPLHF.

The chain employs TRBV3-1 (or the pseudogene TRBV3-2) and TRBJ2-5, with D tentatively TRBD1 (5 bases). This CDR3 region has 19 residues. V was trimmed by 8 bases and J by 1 base, leaving 29 bases between them. CDR1 is LGHDT and CDR2 is YNNKEL in the germline V gene (reference sequence). CDR3 DNA sequence: TGTGCCAGCGGCGGTGGCAGGGCCAACCAAGTAAAATTCCAAGAGACCCAGTACTTC. This translates into CASGGGRANQVKFQETQYF.

The gene calls are TRBV5-5 and TRBJ2-7; 12 bases align to TRBD2. V shed 4 bases and J 2 bases; nucleotides not matched to a gene: 7. The CDR3 contains 16 residues. The V gene's germline CDR1 is SGHKS and CDR2 YYEKEE (reference sequence). Written as DNA, the CDR3 is TGTGCCAGCAGCCGCGGACTAGCGGGACTCACCTACGAGCAGTACTTC. Its translation: CASSRGLAGLTYEQYF.

The rearrangement uses TRBV6-4 and TRBJ2-3; TRBD2 agrees at 8 bases. This CDR3 has 15 residues. Trimming took 2 bases from V and 3 from J; bases not matched to a gene: 4. CDR1 and CDR2 from the germline V gene are MRHNA and SNTAGT. The CDR3 loop reads CASSDGASGTDTQYF. CDR3 nucleotides: TGTGCCAGCAGTGACGGGGCTAGCGGGACAGATACGCAGTATTTT.

This chain links TRBV28 with TRBJ2-3; 11 bases match TRBD2. With V trimmed by 2 bases and J by 2 bases, 3 bases remained unmatched. The CDR3 length is 16 residues. From germline, CDR1 is MDHEN and CDR2 SYDVKM. In DNA, the CDR3 is TGTGCCAGCAGTTTAGGGACTAGCGGTTACACAGATACGCAGTATTTT. Translating gives CASSLGTSGYTDTQYF. Combining the CDR3 with reference TRBV28 and TRBJ2-3 gives the whole variable domain DVKVTQSSRYLVKRTGEKVFLECVQDMDHENMFWYRQDPGLGLRLIYFSYDVKMKEKGDIPEGYSVSREKKERFSLILESASTNQTSMYLCASSLGTSGYTDTQYFGPGTRLTVL.

This chain links TRBV7-9 with TRBJ2-6; the D is unclear. Germline CDR1 SEHNR, CDR2 FQNEAQ (reference sequence). The CDR3 totals 15 residues. The ends were cut back, 2 bases at V and 3 bases at J, with 8 bases in the middle. DNA for the CDR3: TGTGCCAGCAGCTTAATTCGTCTTGGGGCCAACGTCCTGACTTTC. Translating gives CASSLIRLGANVLTF.

The sample holds one count of this clone. CDR3 bases: TGTGCCAGTAGTATAGATTTTCAGGGGCCATACAATGAGCAGTTCTTC. Protein product: CASSIDFQGPYNEQFF. J is TRBJ2-1 and V is TRBV19; D might be TRBD1 (6 bases). Germline V gene lookup returns CDR1 LNHDA and CDR2 SQIVND (reference sequence). V lost 0 bases and J lost 4, with 13 bases in between. This CDR3 has 16 residues.

The V gene is TRBV3-1 (or the pseudogene TRBV3-2), the J gene TRBJ2-1; 15 nucleotides line up with TRBD2. V was pared by 3 bases and J by 7 bases, with 4 bases of the junction left unmatched. The CDR3 runs to 16 residues. Germline assignment: CDR1 LGHDT and CDR2 YNNKEL (reference sequence). For the CDR3, the DNA is TGTGCCAGCAGCCACGGGACTAGCGGGAGGAGAAATGAGCAGTTCTTC. Its translation: CASSHGTSGRRNEQFF.

The genes are TRBV7-2 and TRBJ2-5; 7 bases map to TRBD2. This CDR3 has 18 amino acids. Germline V gene data show CDR1 as SGHTA and CDR2 as FQGNSA. Germline trimming cut 2 bases from V and 1 base from J; bases unmatched to any gene: 13. CDR3 in DNA: TGTGCCAGCAGCTTAACGCAGCACGGGGGGATAACCCAAGAGACCCAGTACTTC. Its protein is CASSLTQHGGITQETQYF.

The table lists this clone with a few counts. Other DNA sequences in the sample encode the same CDR3. The genes are TRBV18 and TRBJ1-5; unclear D gene. The germline V gene has CDR1 KGHSH and CDR2 LQKENI. With 2 bases removed from V and 4 bases from J, the gap between germline ends came to 6 bases. CDR3 length: 13 amino acids. CDR3 amino acids: CASSPSGNQPQHF. CDR3 DNA: TGTGCCAGCTCACCAAGCGGGAATCAGCCCCAGCATTTT. Drawing the rest from reference TRBV18 and TRBJ1-5, the complete variable domain is NAGVMQNPRHLVRRRGQEARLRCSPMKGHSHVYWYRQLPEEGLKFMVYLQKENIIDESGMPKERFSAEFPKEGPSILRIQQVVRGDSAAYFCASSPSGNQPQHFGDGTRLSIL.

CDR3 sequence (DNA): TGTGCCAGTAGTACCGGACAGTCTGGCTACACCTTC. It encodes CASSTGQSGYTF. This chain joins TRBV19 and TRBJ1-2, with D possibly being TRBD1 (6 bases). Germline V gene data show CDR1 as LNHDA and CDR2 as SQIVND (reference sequence). The CDR3 is 12 amino acids. Trimming left V 4 bases short and J 7 bases short, with 10 bases between.

V is TRBV29-1 and J is TRBJ2-5, with D possibly TRBD1 on 6 matching bases. This CDR3 comprises 13 residues. Trimming removed 4 bases from V and 0 bases from J, with 9 bases in between. Germline lookup yields CDR1 SQVTM and CDR2 ANQGSEA. The CDR3 sequence: CSVARGHQETQYF. Here the CDR3 DNA reads TGCAGCGTTGCCAGGGGCCACCAAGAGACCCAGTACTTC.

The V and J genes are TRBV7-6 and TRBJ2-2; possible D gene TRBD1, 7 bases. The CDR3 is 17 amino acids. V lost 3 bases and J lost 4, with 18 bases in between. Germline CDR1 is SGHVS and CDR2 is FNYEAQ. CDR3 sequence reads: CASSFAWRGRSTGELFF. The CDR3 region has the DNA TGTGCCAGCAGCTTCGCCTGGAGGGGGCGAAGCACCGGGGAGCTGTTTTTT.

This chain connects TRBV9 to TRBJ2-1, with 11 positions matching TRBD2. The length of the CDR3 is 15 residues. Germline V gene data show CDR1 as SGDLS and CDR2 as YYNGEE. The J segment lost 5 bases and the V segment lost 4 bases, leaving 5 bases of the junction unmatched. This CDR3 is CASSTTSGAHNEQFF. The CDR3 region has the DNA TGTGCCAGCAGCACGACTAGCGGGGCGCACAATGAGCAGTTCTTC.

The gene calls are TRBV30 and TRBJ1-2, with 8 positions matching TRBD1. V was pared by 1 base and J by 8 bases, with 6 bases of the junction left unmatched. In germline, CDR1 is GTSNPN, CDR2 SVGIG (reference sequence). This CDR3 spans 13 amino acids. This chain's CDR3 is CAWSEDRGRGYTF. Here the CDR3 DNA reads TGTGCCTGGAGTGAAGACAGGGGAAGAGGCTACACCTTC.

V gene TRBV18 combines with J gene TRBJ1-1; a possible D gene is TRBD1 (6 bases). Germline V gene sequence: CDR1 KGHSH, CDR2 LQKENI. Trimming left V 2 bases short and J 6 bases short, with 19 bases between. The CDR3 loop spans 16 amino acids. DNA for the CDR3: TGTGCCAGCTCACCAATGCTCGGGAACCAGGGGTCTGAAGCTTTCTTT. This sequence encodes CASSPMLGNQGSEAFF.

The chain recombines TRBV20-1 with TRBJ1-6; a weak D match, TRBD1 (5 bases). Looked up from germline, CDR1 is DFQATT and CDR2 is SNEGSKA (reference sequence). V was clipped by 3 bases and J by 8 bases, with 8 bases between them. The CDR3 totals 12 residues. CDR3 protein: CSASAGYSPLHF. Here the CDR3 DNA reads TGCAGTGCTAGTGCAGGGTATTCACCCCTCCACTTT.

This clone appeared once. The V call is TRBV5-1, the J call TRBJ1-2, with TRBD1 identical over 7 bases. This CDR3 is 13 amino acids long. V dropped 4 bases and J dropped 8; count of bases not matched to a gene: 8. Germline assignment: CDR1 SGHRS and CDR2 YFSETQ. The CDR3 loop reads CASSQGQRWGYTF. CDR3 nucleotides: TGCGCCAGCAGCCAGGGACAGCGCTGGGGCTACACCTTC. Full variable domain (missing parts from reference TRBV5-1 and TRBJ1-2): KAGVTQTPRYLIKTRGQQVTLSCSPISGHRSVSWYQQTPGQGLQFLFEYFSETQRNKGNFPGRFSGRQFSNSRSEMNVSTLELGDSALYLCASSQGQRWGYTFGSGTRLTVV.

The V call is TRBV10-3, the J call TRBJ2-2, with a weak D call TRBD1 (6 bases). The germline CDR1 and CDR2 sequences are ENHRY and SYGVKD. The length of the CDR3 is 14 residues. Trimming cost V 6 bases and J 4 bases, with 12 bases left between them. This CDR3 reads CAISQDSATGELFF. For the CDR3, the DNA is TGTGCCATCAGCCAGGACAGTGCCACCGGGGAGCTGTTTTTT.

This clone was seen once. The chain employs TRBV7-8 and TRBJ2-7; 8 bases line up with TRBD1. The CDR3 loop spans 15 amino acids. Germline V CDR1 and CDR2: SGHVS, FQNEAQ. The ends lost 5 bases at V and 1 base at J; junction bases unmatched: 7. The CDR3 spells CASSPGTGVSYEQYF. The CDR3 coding sequence is TGTGCCAGCAGCCCGGGGACAGGCGTATCCTACGAGCAGTACTTC.

This rearrangement joins TRBV2 to TRBJ2-3; tentative D call: TRBD1 (5 bases). From germline, CDR1 is SNHLY and CDR2 FYNNEI. The CDR3 is 16 amino acids. Trimming removed 3 bases at V and 0 bases at J, with 13 bases between. The CDR3 DNA sequence: TGTGCCAGCAGTGACCCACAGGCCTCTAGCACAGATACGCAGTATTTT. Amino acid sequence: CASSDPQASSTDTQYF.

The rearrangement joins TRBV9 to TRBJ2-3, with 8 bases lining up with TRBD1. The V gene's germline CDR1 is SGDLS and CDR2 YYNGEE. CDR3 length equals 16 residues. J gave up 4 bases and V 0 bases, and 7 bases lay outside the gene matches. CDR3 nucleotide sequence: TGTGCCAGCAGCGTAGGGGCAGGGGGCGCATCAGATACGCAGTATTTT. This codes for CASSVGAGGASDTQYF.

The V call is TRBV11-1, the J call TRBJ2-1; 12 bases match TRBD2. The length of the CDR3 is 15 residues. Trimming removed 5 bases from V and 10 bases from J; junction bases left unmatched: 9. Looked up from germline, CDR1 is SGHAT and CDR2 is FQDESV (reference sequence). CDR3 sequence reads: CASSTRLAGAGEQFF. CDR3 nucleotides: TGTGCCAGCAGCACCCGACTAGCGGGGGCTGGAGAGCAGTTCTTC.

The chain combines TRBV4-1 with TRBJ1-2; unclear D gene. This CDR3 has 16 residues. V was shortened by 1 base and J by 0 bases, with 12 bases between the two germline ends. From germline, CDR1 is MGHRA and CDR2 YSYEKL. CDR3 sequence reads: CASSQVRELTNYGYTF. CDR3 nucleotides: TGCGCCAGCAGCCAAGTGCGGGAACTGACTAACTATGGCTACACCTTC.